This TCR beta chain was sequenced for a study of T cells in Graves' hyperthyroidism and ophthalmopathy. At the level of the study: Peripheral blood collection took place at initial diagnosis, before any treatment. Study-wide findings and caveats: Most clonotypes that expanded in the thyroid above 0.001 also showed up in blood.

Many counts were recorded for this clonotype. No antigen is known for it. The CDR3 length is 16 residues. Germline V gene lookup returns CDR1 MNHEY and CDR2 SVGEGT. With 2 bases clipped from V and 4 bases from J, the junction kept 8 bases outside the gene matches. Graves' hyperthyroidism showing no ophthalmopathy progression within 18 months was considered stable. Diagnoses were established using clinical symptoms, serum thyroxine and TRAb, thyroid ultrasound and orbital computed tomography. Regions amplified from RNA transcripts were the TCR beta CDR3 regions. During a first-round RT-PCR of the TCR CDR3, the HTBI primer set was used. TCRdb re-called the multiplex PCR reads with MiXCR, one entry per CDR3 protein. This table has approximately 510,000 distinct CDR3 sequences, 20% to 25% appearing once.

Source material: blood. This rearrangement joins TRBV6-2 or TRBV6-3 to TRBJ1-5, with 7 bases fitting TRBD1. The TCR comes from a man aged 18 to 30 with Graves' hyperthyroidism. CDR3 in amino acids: CASSYEETGTNQPQHF. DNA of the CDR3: TGTGCCAGCAGTTACGAGGAGACAGGGACGAATCAGCCCCAGCATTTT.